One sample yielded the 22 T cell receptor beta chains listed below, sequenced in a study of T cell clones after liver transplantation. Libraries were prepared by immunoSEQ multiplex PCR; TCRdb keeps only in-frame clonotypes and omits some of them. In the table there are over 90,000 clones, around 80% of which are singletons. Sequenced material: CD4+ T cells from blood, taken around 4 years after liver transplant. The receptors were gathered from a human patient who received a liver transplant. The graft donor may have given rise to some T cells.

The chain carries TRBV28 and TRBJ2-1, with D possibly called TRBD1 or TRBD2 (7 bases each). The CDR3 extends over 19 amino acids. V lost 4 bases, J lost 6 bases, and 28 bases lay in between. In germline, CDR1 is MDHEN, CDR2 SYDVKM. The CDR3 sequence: CASSSPGEGAFRGGNEQFF. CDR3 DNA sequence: TGTGCCAGCAGTTCCCCCGGCGAGGGTGCCTTCAGGGGGGGCAATGAGCAGTTCTTC.

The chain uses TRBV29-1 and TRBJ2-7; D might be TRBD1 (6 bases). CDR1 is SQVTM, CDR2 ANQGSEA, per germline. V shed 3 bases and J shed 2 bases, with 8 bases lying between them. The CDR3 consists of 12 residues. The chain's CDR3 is CSVDRGPYEQYF. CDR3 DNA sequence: TGCAGCGTTGACAGGGGCCCCTACGAGCAGTACTTC.

CDR3 protein: CSVRRGGRGLDTEAFF. CDR3 DNA sequence: TGCAGCGTCCGCCGGGGTGGGAGGGGTTTAGACACTGAAGCTTTCTTT. The chain recombines TRBV29-1 with TRBJ1-1; maybe TRBD1 (5 bases). Trimming shortened V by 6 bases and J by 3 bases, and 23 bases separated the two germline ends. This CDR3 comprises 16 residues. Germline V gene sequence: CDR1 SQVTM, CDR2 ANQGSEA.

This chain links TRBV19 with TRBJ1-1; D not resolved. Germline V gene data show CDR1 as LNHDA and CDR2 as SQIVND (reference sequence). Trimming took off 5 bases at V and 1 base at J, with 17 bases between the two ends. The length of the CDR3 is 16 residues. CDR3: CASSPFPTSTNTEAFF. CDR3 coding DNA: TGTGCCAGTAGTCCCTTTCCCACCTCGACGAACACTGAAGCTTTCTTT.

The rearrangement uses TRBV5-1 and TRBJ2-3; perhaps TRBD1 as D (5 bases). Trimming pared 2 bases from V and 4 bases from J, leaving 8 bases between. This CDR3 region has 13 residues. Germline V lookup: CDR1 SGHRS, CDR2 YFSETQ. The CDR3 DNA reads TGCGCCAGCAGCTTTAAGGGGTCAGATACGCAGTATTTT. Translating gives CASSFKGSDTQYF.

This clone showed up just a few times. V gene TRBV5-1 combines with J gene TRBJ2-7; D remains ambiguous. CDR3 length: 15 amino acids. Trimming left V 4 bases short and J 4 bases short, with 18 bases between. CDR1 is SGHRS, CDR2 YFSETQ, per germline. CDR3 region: CASSRAGSTEYEQYF. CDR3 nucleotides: TGCGCCAGCAGCCGAGCAGGCAGCACCGAATACGAGCAGTACTTC.

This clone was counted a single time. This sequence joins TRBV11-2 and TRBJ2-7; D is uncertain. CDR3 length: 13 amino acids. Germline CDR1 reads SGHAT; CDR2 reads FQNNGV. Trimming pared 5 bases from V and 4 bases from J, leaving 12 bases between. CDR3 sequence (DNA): TGTGCCAGCAGCCCCACGGGCGGTTACGAGCAGTACTTC. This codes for CASSPTGGYEQYF.

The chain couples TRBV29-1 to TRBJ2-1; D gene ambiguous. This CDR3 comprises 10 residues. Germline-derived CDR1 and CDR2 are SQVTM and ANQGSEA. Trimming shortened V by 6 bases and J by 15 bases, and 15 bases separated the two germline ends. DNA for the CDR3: TGCAGCGTCGAGCTGTCATTCGGGTTCTTC. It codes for CSVELSFGFF.

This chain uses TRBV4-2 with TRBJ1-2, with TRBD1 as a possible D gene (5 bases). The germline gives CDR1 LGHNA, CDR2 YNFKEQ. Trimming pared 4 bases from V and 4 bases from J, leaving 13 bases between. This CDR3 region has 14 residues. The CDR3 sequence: CASSLPTAGYGYTF. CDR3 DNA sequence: TGTGCCAGCAGCCTACCGACAGCTGGCTATGGCTACACCTTC.

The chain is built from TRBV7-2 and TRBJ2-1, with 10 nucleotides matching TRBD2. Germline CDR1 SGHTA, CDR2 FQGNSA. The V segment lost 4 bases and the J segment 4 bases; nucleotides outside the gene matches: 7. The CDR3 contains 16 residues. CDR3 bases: TGTGCCAGCAGCTCAGTAGCGGGGGGACGATACAATGAGCAGTTCTTC. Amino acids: CASSSVAGGRYNEQFF. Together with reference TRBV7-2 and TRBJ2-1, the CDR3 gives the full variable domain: GAGVSQSPSNKVTEKGKDVELRCDPISGHTALYWYRQSLGQGLEFLIYFQGNSAPDKSGLPSDRFSAERTGGSVSTLTIQRTQQEDSAVYLCASSSVAGGRYNEQFFGPGTRLTVL.

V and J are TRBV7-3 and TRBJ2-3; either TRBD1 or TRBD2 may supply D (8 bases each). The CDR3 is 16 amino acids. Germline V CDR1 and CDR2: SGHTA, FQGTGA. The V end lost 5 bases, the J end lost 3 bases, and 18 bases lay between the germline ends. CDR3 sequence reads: CASSLPGGGGTDTQYF. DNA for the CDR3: TGTGCCAGCAGCCTCCCAGGGGGCGGGGGGACAGATACGCAGTATTTT. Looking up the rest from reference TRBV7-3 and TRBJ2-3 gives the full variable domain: GAGVSQTPSNKVTEKGKYVELRCDPISGHTALYWYRQSLGQGPEFLIYFQGTGAADDSGLPNDRFFAVRPEGSVSTLKIQRTERGDSAVYLCASSLPGGGGTDTQYFGPGTRLTVL.

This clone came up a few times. The CDR3 region has the DNA TGCGCCAGCAGCGTGTCTAGCGACCACAATGAGCAGTTCTTC. This translates into CASSVSSDHNEQFF. The V call is TRBV5-1, the J call TRBJ2-1; a possible D gene is TRBD2 (6 bases). The CDR3 has 14 residues. V lost 4 bases to trimming and J lost 5 bases, with 13 bases between them. Germline assignment: CDR1 SGHRS and CDR2 YFSETQ.

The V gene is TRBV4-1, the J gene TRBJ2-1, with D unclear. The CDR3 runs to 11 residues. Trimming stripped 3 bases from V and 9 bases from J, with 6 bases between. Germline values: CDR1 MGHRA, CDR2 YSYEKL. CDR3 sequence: CASSQYTEQFF. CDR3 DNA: TGCGCCAGCAGCCAGTATACTGAGCAGTTCTTC.

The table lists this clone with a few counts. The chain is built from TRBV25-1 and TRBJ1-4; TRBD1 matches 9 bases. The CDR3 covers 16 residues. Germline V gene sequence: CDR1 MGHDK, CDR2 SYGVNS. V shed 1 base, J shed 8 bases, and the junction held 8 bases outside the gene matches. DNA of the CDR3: TGTGCCAGCAGTGAATGGGGGGGACAGGGTAGAGAAAAACTGTTTTTT. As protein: CASSEWGGQGREKLFF.

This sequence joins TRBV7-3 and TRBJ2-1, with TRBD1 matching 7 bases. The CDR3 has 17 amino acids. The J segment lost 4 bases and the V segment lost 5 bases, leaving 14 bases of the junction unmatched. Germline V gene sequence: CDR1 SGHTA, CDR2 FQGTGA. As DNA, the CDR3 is TGTGCCAGCAGCCCTATTGCTACAGGGGTCCGGTACAATGAGCAGTTCTTC. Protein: CASSPIATGVRYNEQFF.

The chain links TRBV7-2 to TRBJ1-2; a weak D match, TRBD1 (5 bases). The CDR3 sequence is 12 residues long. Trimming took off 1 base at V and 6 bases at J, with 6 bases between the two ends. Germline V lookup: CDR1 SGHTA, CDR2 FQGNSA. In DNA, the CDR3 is TGTGCCAGCAGCTTAGGGGGCGATGGCTACACCTTC. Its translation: CASSLGGDGYTF.

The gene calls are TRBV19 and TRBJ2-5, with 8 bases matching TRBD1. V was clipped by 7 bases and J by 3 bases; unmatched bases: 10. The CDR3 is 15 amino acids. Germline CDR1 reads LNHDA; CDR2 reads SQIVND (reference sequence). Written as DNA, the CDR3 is TGTGCCAGTACCCGAGGAGGGACAGGAGAAGAGACCCAGTACTTC. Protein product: CASTRGGTGEETQYF. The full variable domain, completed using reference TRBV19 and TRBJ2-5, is DGGITQSPKYLFRKEGQNVTLSCEQNLNHDAMYWYRQDPGQGLRLIYYSQIVNDFQKGDIAEGYSVSREKKESFPLTVTSAQKNPTAFYLCASTRGGTGEETQYFGPGTRLLVL.

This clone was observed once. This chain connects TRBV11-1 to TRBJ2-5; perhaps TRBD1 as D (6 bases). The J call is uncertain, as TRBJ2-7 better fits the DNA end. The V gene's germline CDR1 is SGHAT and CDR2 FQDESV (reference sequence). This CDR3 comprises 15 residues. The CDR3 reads CASSRTPDSAYEQYF. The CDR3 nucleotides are TGTGCCAGCAGCCGGACCCCGGACAGCGCCTACGAGCAGTACTTC.

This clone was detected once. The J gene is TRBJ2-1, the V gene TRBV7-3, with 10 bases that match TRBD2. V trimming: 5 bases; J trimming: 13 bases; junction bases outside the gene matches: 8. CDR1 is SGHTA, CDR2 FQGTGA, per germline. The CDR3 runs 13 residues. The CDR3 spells CASSPNPSGSQFF. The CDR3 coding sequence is TGTGCCAGCAGCCCAAACCCTAGCGGGAGTCAGTTCTTC.

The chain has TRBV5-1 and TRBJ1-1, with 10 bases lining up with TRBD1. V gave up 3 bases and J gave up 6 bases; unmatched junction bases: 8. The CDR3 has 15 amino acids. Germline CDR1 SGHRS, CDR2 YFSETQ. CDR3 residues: CASSSGQGGMSEAFF. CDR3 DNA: TGCGCCAGCAGCTCCGGACAGGGGGGAATGTCTGAAGCTTTCTTT. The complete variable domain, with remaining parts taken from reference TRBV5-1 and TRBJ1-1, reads KAGVTQTPRYLIKTRGQQVTLSCSPISGHRSVSWYQQTPGQGLQFLFEYFSETQRNKGNFPGRFSGRQFSNSRSEMNVSTLELGDSALYLCASSSGQGGMSEAFFGQGTRLTVV.

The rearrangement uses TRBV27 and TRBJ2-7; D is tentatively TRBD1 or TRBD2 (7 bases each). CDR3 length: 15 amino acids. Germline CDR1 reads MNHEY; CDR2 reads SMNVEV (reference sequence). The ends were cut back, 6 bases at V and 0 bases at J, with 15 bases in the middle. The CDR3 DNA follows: TGTGCCAGCAGCGTGACAGGGAGGGGCTCCTACGAGCAGTACTTC. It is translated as CASSVTGRGSYEQYF.

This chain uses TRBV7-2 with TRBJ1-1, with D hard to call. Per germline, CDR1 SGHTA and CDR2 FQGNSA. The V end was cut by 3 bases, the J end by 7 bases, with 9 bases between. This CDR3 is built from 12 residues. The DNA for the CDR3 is TGTGCCAGCAGCTTGCCCCGGTTTGAAGCTTTCTTT. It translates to CASSLPRFEAFF. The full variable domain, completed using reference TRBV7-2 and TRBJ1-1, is GAGVSQSPSNKVTEKGKDVELRCDPISGHTALYWYRQSLGQGLEFLIYFQGNSAPDKSGLPSDRFSAERTGGSVSTLTIQRTQQEDSAVYLCASSLPRFEAFFGQGTRLTVV.